This T cell receptor beta chain was captured by sequencing in a study of blood T cell repertoires in COVID-19. Across the whole study: Spain, Italy and the United States supplied samples that represented acute and convalescent COVID-19. PBMCs, B-cell-depleted T cells, or T cells provided the cDNA or gDNA that made up the material.

This CDR3 has 15 residues. The ends lost 1 base at V and 7 bases at J; junction bases unmatched: 10. Germline-derived CDR1 and CDR2 are SEHNR and FQNEAQ (reference sequence). Per the original data handling: Nucleated cell counts were estimated from reference gene primer amplification. The table came from immunoSEQ multiplex PCR; TCRdb's copy has only in-frame clones and leaves some out. V and J calls plus clone size are reproduced from that table; the DNA served to infer D and trimming. The table includes roughly 260,000 clones, about four fifths detected once. The chain couples TRBV7-9 to TRBJ2-7, with 7 bases fitting TRBD1. Sequencing was carried out using peripheral blood. This TCR was recovered from a woman aged 70-85 years with acute or convalescent COVID-19. The CDR3 bases are TGTGCCAGCAGCTTAGATCTGCAGGGGGTGAGGGAGCAGTACTTC. It yields the protein CASSLDLQGVREQYF.